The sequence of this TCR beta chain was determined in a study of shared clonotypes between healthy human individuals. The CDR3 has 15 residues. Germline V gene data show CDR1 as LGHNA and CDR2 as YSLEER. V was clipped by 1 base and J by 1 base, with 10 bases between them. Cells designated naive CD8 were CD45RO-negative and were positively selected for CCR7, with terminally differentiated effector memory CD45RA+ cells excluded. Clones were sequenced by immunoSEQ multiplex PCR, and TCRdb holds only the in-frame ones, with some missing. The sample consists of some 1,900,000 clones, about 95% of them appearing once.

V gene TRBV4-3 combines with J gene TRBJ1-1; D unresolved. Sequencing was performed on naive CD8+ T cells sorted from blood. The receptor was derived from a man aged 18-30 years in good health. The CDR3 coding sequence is TGCGCCAGCAGCCAAGGATCCCTACCGAACACTGAAGCTTTCTTT. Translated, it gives CASSQGSLPNTEAFF.